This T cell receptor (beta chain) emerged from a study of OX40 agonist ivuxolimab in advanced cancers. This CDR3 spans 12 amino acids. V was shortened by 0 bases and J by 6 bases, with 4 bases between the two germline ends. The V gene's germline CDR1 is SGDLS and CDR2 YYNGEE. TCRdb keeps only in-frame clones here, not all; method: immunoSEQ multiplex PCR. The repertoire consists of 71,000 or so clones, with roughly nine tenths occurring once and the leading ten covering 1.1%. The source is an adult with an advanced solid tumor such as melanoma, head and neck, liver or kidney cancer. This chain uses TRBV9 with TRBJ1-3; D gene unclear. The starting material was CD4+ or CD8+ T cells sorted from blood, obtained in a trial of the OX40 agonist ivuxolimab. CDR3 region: CASSVGENTIYF. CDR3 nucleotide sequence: TGTGCCAGCAGCGTAGGCGAAAACACCATATATTTT.